The 15 T cell receptor beta chains below were found in one sample sequenced in a study of CD8 T cells in Susac syndrome. RNA was extracted with the RNeasy kit, and a quantity of roughly 0.5 to 1 ug was reverse transcribed using random hexamers. Via MiXCR, TCRdb re-called the immunoSEQ multiplex PCR reads, giving one row per CDR3 protein. This table holds around 300,000 distinct CDR3 sequences, 65% to 90% found once. Sequenced: CD8+ T cells from PBMCs. The receptor set was obtained from a human donor with multiple sclerosis.

The chain couples TRBV27 to TRBJ1-1; D remains ambiguous. The V end lost 3 bases, the J end lost 0 bases, and 5 bases lay between the germline ends. Germline CDR1 and CDR2: MNHEY and SMNVEV (reference sequence). This CDR3 comprises 13 residues. DNA of the CDR3: TGTGCCAGCAGTTTTTACGTGAACACTGAAGCTTTCTTT. Amino acid sequence: CASSFYVNTEAFF.

The chain is built from TRBV27 and TRBJ1-2; possible D gene TRBD1, 6 bases. The germline gives CDR1 MNHEY, CDR2 SMNVEV (reference sequence). V lost 2 bases and J 8 bases, leaving 15 bases between the germline ends. This CDR3 spans 14 amino acids. CDR3 coding DNA: TGTGCCAGCAGTTTACAGTACAGGGAGCACGGCTACACCTTC. Amino acid sequence: CASSLQYREHGYTF.

The chain uses TRBV15 and TRBJ1-1, with a possible D match to TRBD1 (6 bases). Trimming took 1 base from V and 7 from J, leaving 19 bases between them. CDR1 and CDR2 (germline): LNHNV, YYDKDF (reference sequence). The CDR3 covers 16 residues. CDR3 sequence: CATSRGLGGERLEAFF. As DNA, the CDR3 is TGTGCCACCAGCAGAGGCTTAGGGGGGGAGCGGCTTGAAGCTTTCTTT.

The V call is TRBV12-3 or TRBV12-4, the J call TRBJ2-1; 8 nucleotides agree with TRBD1. V gave up 0 bases and J gave up 7 bases; unmatched junction bases: 11. The CDR3 contains 17 residues. The CDR3 sequence is CASSLAPGQGRGNEQFF. The DNA of the CDR3 is TGTGCCAGCAGTTTAGCCCCAGGACAGGGAAGGGGGAATGAGCAGTTCTTC.

This chain links TRBV29-1 with TRBJ2-7, with 14 bases that match TRBD2. Germline lookup yields CDR1 SQVTM and CDR2 ANQGSEA. CDR3 length: 16 residues. The trim removed 6 bases at V and 5 bases at J, leaving 12 bases unmatched. The CDR3 nucleotides read TGCAGCGTGACCGGGACTAGCGGGAGTGATTGGAACGAGCAGTACTTC. It codes for CSVTGTSGSDWNEQYF.

The V call is TRBV4-1, the J call TRBJ2-7; 10 bases line up with TRBD2. Germline V CDR1 and CDR2: MGHRA, YSYEKL. This CDR3 region has 17 residues. Losses at the gene ends were 2 bases for V and 1 base for J; bases not matched to a gene: 8. This CDR3 is CASSQRGEAGGSYEQYF. The CDR3 DNA sequence: TGCGCCAGCAGCCAACGAGGAGAAGCGGGAGGGTCCTACGAGCAGTACTTC.

This clonotype was observed a single time. V and J are TRBV12-3 or TRBV12-4 and TRBJ2-1; TRBD2 agrees at 10 bases. V lost 2 bases to trimming and J lost 1 base; unmatched junction nucleotides: 8. The CDR3 sequence is 18 residues long. The chain's CDR3 is CASSLQGLAVPSYNEQFF. As DNA, the CDR3 is TGTGCCAGCAGTTTACAAGGACTAGCGGTTCCTTCCTACAATGAGCAGTTCTTC.

The chain recombines TRBV6-1 with TRBJ1-4, with no clear D. With 8 bases removed from V and 4 bases from J, the gap between germline ends came to 20 bases. The CDR3 is 16 residues long. Germline lookup yields CDR1 MNHNS and CDR2 SASEGT. In DNA, the CDR3 is TGTGCCAGCTCCGCGACCGCGTCTCTGAATAATGAAAAACTGTTTTTT. It translates to CASSATASLNNEKLFF.

This CDR3 is CSAGLEDNEQFF. CDR3 coding DNA: TGCAGTGCTGGACTAGAGGACAATGAGCAGTTCTTC. The V call is TRBV20-1, the J call TRBJ2-1; 7 bases match TRBD2. CDR1 and CDR2 from the germline V gene are DFQATT and SNEGSKA (reference sequence). V dropped 5 bases and J dropped 5; count of bases not matched to a gene: 3. The CDR3 runs to 12 residues.

This chain connects TRBV27 to TRBJ2-5, with D possibly matching TRBD1 (5 bases). V lost 5 bases, J lost 2 bases, and 18 bases lay in between. This CDR3 region has 16 residues. Germline loops: CDR1 MNHEY, CDR2 SMNVEV (reference sequence). CDR3 loop: CASSPAWTILQETQYF. Here the CDR3 DNA reads TGTGCCAGCAGTCCGGCGTGGACAATCTTGCAAGAGACCCAGTACTTC.

This clonotype was observed a single time. The rearrangement joins TRBV6-5 to TRBJ2-7, with TRBD2 identical over 14 bases. Germline trimming cut 6 bases from V and 13 bases from J; bases unmatched to any gene: 11. CDR1 and CDR2 (germline): MNHEY, SVGAGI. The CDR3 is 14 residues long. The CDR3 DNA reads TGTGCCAGCAGCCCGTCGGGACTAGCGGGAGATGTTTACTTC. Translation: CASSPSGLAGDVYF.

The chain combines TRBV5-1 with TRBJ1-1; no clear D gene. The CDR3 loop spans 15 amino acids. In germline, CDR1 is SGHRS, CDR2 YFSETQ. V lost 0 bases to trimming and J lost 1 base, with 10 bases between them. Here the CDR3 DNA reads TGCGCCAGCAGCTTGGAACGACACGGGAACACTGAAGCTTTCTTT. It translates to CASSLERHGNTEAFF.

The V and J genes are TRBV15 and TRBJ2-1, with TRBD2 as a possible D gene (9 bases). The CDR3 spans 15 residues. From germline, CDR1 is LNHNV and CDR2 YYDKDF (reference sequence). V lost 8 bases and J lost 5, with 19 bases in between. This CDR3 reads CATGDRGLAHNEQFF. CDR3 nucleotide sequence: TGTGCCACCGGAGACAGGGGACTAGCCCACAATGAGCAGTTCTTC. The complete variable domain, with remaining parts taken from reference TRBV15 and TRBJ2-1, reads DAMVIQNPRYQVTQFGKPVTLSCSQTLNHNVMYWYQQKSSQAPKLLFHYYDKDFNNEADTPDNFQSRRPNTSFCFLDIRSPGLGDTAMYLCATGDRGLAHNEQFFGPGTRLTVL.

The genes are TRBV29-1 and TRBJ1-2; weak D call: TRBD1 (5 bases). CDR1 SQVTM and CDR2 ANQGSEA come from the germline V gene. The CDR3 has 13 amino acids. Trimming stripped 1 base from V and 4 bases from J, with 10 bases between. The CDR3 DNA is TGCAGCGTTGAAGTCGATACAGGCTATGGCTACACCTTC. Translated: CSVEVDTGYGYTF. Filled out from reference TRBV29-1 and TRBJ1-2, the complete variable domain reads SAVISQKPSRDICQRGTSLTIQCQVDSQVTMMFWYRQQPGQSLTLIATANQGSEATYESGFVIDKFPISRPNLTFSTLTVSNMSPEDSSIYLCSVEVDTGYGYTFGSGTRLTVV.

This clonotype was counted only a few times. The chain recombines TRBV7-4 with TRBJ2-1; 7 nucleotides align to TRBD2. V lost 5 bases to trimming and J lost 5 bases; unmatched junction nucleotides: 9. Germline lookup yields CDR1 SGHVT and CDR2 SQSDAQ. The CDR3 extends over 15 amino acids. CDR3 region: CASSAGPAGNNEQFF. The CDR3 DNA reads as TGTGCCAGCAGCGCGGGACCAGCGGGAAACAATGAGCAGTTCTTC.